Sequencing of this TCR beta chain was carried out in a study of CXCR3-negative and CXCR3-positive naive CD8 T cells. Looking at the study overall: With about 1.5 +/- 0.3 million reads per library, the TRB reads numbered around 130 million in total.

Libraries were UMI-labeled 5' RACE TRB cDNA. With the 5' RACE reads reprocessed, TCRdb shows one record per CDR3 protein and no DNA. The sample data list some 130,000 distinct CDR3 sequences. Broader study findings: TCR interaction strength was inferred from TRB CDR3 physicochemistry, as CD5 matched across naive subsets. Diversity proved comparably high across both naive subsets and much lower in memory CD8+ cells.

Concerning this clonotype: Its antigen remains unidentified.

The sequenced material came from naive CXCR3- CD8+ T cells from blood. Subset described: CD45RO-CCR7+CD27+CD95- naive CD8+ T cells lacking CXCR3 (TNR3-). This receptor was identified in a human donor in good health. Some clones in this sample may be carry-over from other donors' samples.

This chain's CDR3 is CASSVAGGGTYEQYF. J is TRBJ2-7 and V is TRBV9; with no DNA, the TCRdb D assignment of TRBD1 cannot be verified. The germline CDR1 and CDR2 sequences are SGDLS and YYNGEE. The length of the CDR3 is 15 residues.